These 2 T cell receptor beta chains came from one sample sequenced in a study of T cells in women clearing cervical HPV infection (dated by TCRdb to the late 2010s). The protocol used for the library was the immunoSEQ multiplex PCR assay. The immuneACCESS repertoire file appears here via TCRdb, limited to in-frame rearrangements. These files lack a portion of the clones; in checked studies, under half of the deficit traces to unresolved V genes, and the cause of the others is not known. This sample's table contains 25,000 to 35,000 clones. Under 5% of the sample belongs to the ten largest clones. Material for sequencing was blood buffy coat. Every receptor here comes from a woman between 18 and 70 years old with a cervical HPV16 infection that either progressed to CIN3+ or cleared (not recorded which).

Here the CDR3 reads CASSFGENYGYTF. The sequenced part of the CDR3 DNA is TGTGCCAGCAGCTTCGGGGAGAACTATGGC. The V and J genes are TRBV11-2 and TRBJ1-2; no firm D call. The CDR3 end is not reached by the read, which stops 3 residues before it; the germline J gene fills it in. V dropped 3 bases and J dropped 2 bases, with 7 bases sitting between them. CDR1 is SGHAT, CDR2 FQNNGV, per germline. The CDR3 consists of 13 residues.

Remarks on this clone: The read stops 3 residues short of the end of the CDR3; the missing end is completed from the germline J gene. The V gene is TRBV5-4, the J gene TRBJ2-3; 10 bases line up with TRBD2. CDR3 length equals 15 residues. The trim removed 4 bases at V and 5 bases at J, leaving 7 bases unmatched. CDR1 is SGHNT, CDR2 YYREEE, per germline (reference sequence). This CDR3 reads CASSPTSGEVDTQYF. The covered CDR3 bases are TGTGCCAGCAGCCCCACTAGCGGGGAAGTAGATACG.